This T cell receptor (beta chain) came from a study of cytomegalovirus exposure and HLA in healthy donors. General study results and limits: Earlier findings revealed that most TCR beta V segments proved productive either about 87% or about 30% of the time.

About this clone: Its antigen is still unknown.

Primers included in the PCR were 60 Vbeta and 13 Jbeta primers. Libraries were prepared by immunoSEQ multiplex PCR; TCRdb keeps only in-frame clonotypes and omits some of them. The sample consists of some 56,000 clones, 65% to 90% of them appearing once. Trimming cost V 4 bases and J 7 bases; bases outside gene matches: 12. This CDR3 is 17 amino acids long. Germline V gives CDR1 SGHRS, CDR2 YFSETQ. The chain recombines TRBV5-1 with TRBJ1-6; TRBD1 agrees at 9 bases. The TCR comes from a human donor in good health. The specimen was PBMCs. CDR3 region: CASSLMTGQGVNSPLHF. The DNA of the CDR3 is TGCGCCAGCAGCCTTATGACGGGACAGGGAGTAAATTCACCCCTCCACTTT.